Listed here are 11 T cell receptor beta chains from one sample, sequenced in a study of cytomegalovirus exposure and HLA in healthy donors. With 60 Vbeta and 13 Jbeta primers, the PCR was carried out. Produced via immunoSEQ multiplex PCR; TCRdb's table is partial and in-frame only. The data show roughly 140,000 clones, about 75% seen once. The material sequenced was PBMCs. These receptors all stem from a male donor in good health and CMV-seronegative.

The J gene is TRBJ2-3, the V gene TRBV5-1, with D perhaps TRBD1 (5 bases). This CDR3 spans 14 amino acids. Germline CDR1 SGHRS, CDR2 YFSETQ. V shed 2 bases and J shed 1 base, with 8 bases lying between them. CDR3 in DNA: TGCGCCAGCAGCTTTCAGGGCCGCACAGATACGCAGTATTTT. It yields the protein CASSFQGRTDTQYF.

This clone is a singleton in its sample. The genes are TRBV11-3 and TRBJ2-5, with 7 bases identical to TRBD1. The J call may not be correct, given that the DNA end is closer to TRBJ2-7. The CDR3 spans 15 residues. Germline CDR1 SGHNT, CDR2 YENEEA. The CDR3 DNA reads TGTGCCAGCAGCCCAGGGGGAACGGTGGTCTACGAGCAGTACTTC. This gives the protein CASSPGGTVVYEQYF.

The rearrangement joins TRBV30 to TRBJ2-5; 8 bases agree with TRBD2. The CDR3 runs 15 residues. The germline V gene has CDR1 GTSNPN and CDR2 SVGIG (reference sequence). Germline trimming cut 5 bases from V and 5 bases from J; bases unmatched to any gene: 13. CDR3 residues: CAWWDPGLGDETQYF. Written as DNA, the CDR3 is TGTGCCTGGTGGGACCCGGGACTAGGGGATGAGACCCAGTACTTC. Complete variable domain (other parts from reference TRBV30 and TRBJ2-5): SQTIHQWPATLVQPVGSPLSLECTVEGTSNPNLYWYRQAAGRGLQLLFYSVGIGQISSEVPQNLSASRPQDRQFILSSKKLLLSDSGFYLCAWWDPGLGDETQYFGPGTRLLVL.

This clone appeared a single time. This sequence joins TRBV7-9 and TRBJ1-5; TRBD1 aligns across 8 bases. V trimming: 4 bases; J trimming: 1 base; junction bases outside the gene matches: 9. The CDR3 covers 17 residues. CDR1 SEHNR and CDR2 FQNEAQ come from the germline V gene (reference sequence). The CDR3 protein is CASSSFGQGMSNQPQHF. The DNA for the CDR3 is TGTGCCAGCAGCTCCTTCGGACAGGGTATGAGCAATCAGCCCCAGCATTTT.

The CDR3 DNA reads as TGTGCCAGCAGCTCACTCAGGGGAATGAACACTGAAGCTTTCTTT. Its translation is CASSSLRGMNTEAFF. The genes are TRBV7-2 and TRBJ1-1; tentatively, D is TRBD1 (6 bases). Germline V gives CDR1 SGHTA, CDR2 FQGNSA. The V end lost 4 bases, the J end lost 0 bases, and 12 bases lay between the germline ends. CDR3 length equals 15 residues. The whole variable domain, remainder taken from reference TRBV7-2 and TRBJ1-1, is GAGVSQSPSNKVTEKGKDVELRCDPISGHTALYWYRQSLGQGLEFLIYFQGNSAPDKSGLPSDRFSAERTGGSVSTLTIQRTQQEDSAVYLCASSSLRGMNTEAFFGQGTRLTVV.

V and J are TRBV9 and TRBJ2-3, with TRBD1 as a possible D gene (6 bases). Between the trimmed V and J ends, which lost 0 bases and 3 bases, there was a span of 8 bases. Germline V gene lookup returns CDR1 SGDLS and CDR2 YYNGEE. The CDR3 covers 14 residues. CDR3 sequence reads: CASSVGGQTDTQYF. As DNA, the CDR3 is TGTGCCAGCAGCGTAGGCGGACAGACAGATACGCAGTATTTT. The full variable domain, completed using reference TRBV9 and TRBJ2-3, is DSGVTQTPKHLITATGQRVTLRCSPRSGDLSVYWYQQSLDQGLQFLIQYYNGEERAKGNILERFSAQQFPDLHSELNLSSLELGDSALYFCASSVGGQTDTQYFGPGTRLTVL.

This chain links TRBV2 with TRBJ1-2; a weak D match, TRBD1 (5 bases). V was pared by 11 bases and J by 0 bases, with 10 bases between. This CDR3 comprises 12 residues. The germline CDR1 and CDR2 sequences are SNHLY and FYNNEI. This CDR3 reads CAGHPTNYGYTF. The DNA for the CDR3 is TGTGCCGGACACCCTACTAACTATGGCTACACCTTC.

V gene TRBV27 combines with J gene TRBJ2-1; a possible D gene is TRBD1 (6 bases). Trimming stripped 7 bases from V and 8 bases from J, with 15 bases between. CDR1 is MNHEY, CDR2 SMNVEV, per germline (reference sequence). The CDR3 spans 13 residues. The chain's CDR3 is CASTAPAGDEQFF. In DNA, the CDR3 is TGTGCCAGCACCGCCCCAGCAGGGGATGAGCAGTTCTTC.

The chain couples TRBV18 to TRBJ1-1; TRBD1 agrees at 8 bases. V gave up 4 bases and J gave up 5 bases; unmatched junction bases: 12. CDR1 and CDR2 from the germline V gene are KGHSH and LQKENI. CDR3 length: 16 residues. In DNA, the CDR3 is TGTGCCAGCTCACTAAACCCCCCAGGGGGCGGGACTGAAGCTTTCTTT. It yields the protein CASSLNPPGGGTEAFF.

This chain joins TRBV5-1 and TRBJ1-2; 9 positions agree with TRBD1. This CDR3 contains 14 residues. J lost 4 bases, V lost 5 bases, and 6 bases had no gene match. The germline gives CDR1 SGHRS, CDR2 YFSETQ. CDR3 bases: TGCGCCAGCAGGACCGGGACAGGGTTCTATGGCTACACCTTC. This codes for CASRTGTGFYGYTF.

With respect to this clone: In the same sample, other DNA sequences code for this CDR3. The J gene is TRBJ2-6, the V gene TRBV27, with TRBD2 as a possible D gene (6 bases). Germline V gene data show CDR1 as MNHEY and CDR2 as SMNVEV (reference sequence). The V end lost 2 bases, the J end lost 1 base, and 12 bases lay between the germline ends. The CDR3 has 17 amino acids. For the CDR3, the DNA is TGTGCCAGCAGTTTAAGGCAGGGAGGATCTGGGGCCAACGTCCTGACTTTC. Translating it yields CASSLRQGGSGANVLTF. Using reference TRBV27 and TRBJ2-6 for the parts outside the CDR3, the full variable domain is EAQVTQNPRYLITVTGKKLTVTCSQNMNHEYMSWYRQDPGLGLRQIYYSMNVEVTDKGDVPEGYKVSRKEKRNFPLILESPSPNQTSLYFCASSLRQGGSGANVLTFGAGSRLTVL.